Below are 6 T cell receptor beta chains sequenced from a single sample in a study of cytomegalovirus exposure and HLA in healthy donors. Use of 60 Vbeta and 13 Jbeta primers characterized the PCR. Data came from immunoSEQ multiplex PCR; TCRdb stores just in-frame clones and leaves some out. The repertoire holds around 67,000 clones, with about 60% as singletons. Specimen: PBMCs. Receptors originate from a woman between 45 and 65 years old in good health and CMV-seronegative.

The rearrangement links TRBV29-1 to TRBJ2-7, with D perhaps TRBD2 (6 bases). The germline V gene has CDR1 SQVTM and CDR2 ANQGSEA. The V end lost 4 bases, the J end lost 3 bases, and 19 bases lay between the germline ends. The CDR3 spans 15 residues. DNA of the CDR3: TGCAGCGTTGTCCCCCAACAGAGGGAGGTCTACGAGCAGTACTTC. It codes for CSVVPQQREVYEQYF.

This clone has a single count. V and J are TRBV7-2 and TRBJ2-1; 8 positions agree with TRBD2. Unmatched junction bases numbered 6, after V lost 5 bases and J lost 0 bases. CDR1 and CDR2 (germline): SGHTA, FQGNSA. The CDR3 runs to 16 residues. Here the CDR3 reads CASSLSGIISYNEQFF. CDR3 coding DNA: TGTGCCAGCAGCCTTAGCGGGATTATCTCCTACAATGAGCAGTTCTTC.

This clone has ten or more counts. The sample holds other DNA sequences that translate to the same CDR3. The chain links TRBV5-5 to TRBJ1-2; D is uncertain. Germline values: CDR1 SGHKS, CDR2 YYEKEE (reference sequence). The CDR3 runs 17 residues. V dropped 0 bases and J dropped 1 base, with 16 bases sitting between them. The chain's CDR3 is CASSLVAGTTINYGYTF. CDR3 nucleotide sequence: TGTGCCAGCAGCTTGGTGGCAGGTACGACCATTAACTATGGCTACACCTTC.

Only a few counts were recorded for this clone. The V gene is TRBV5-6, the J gene TRBJ2-5; weak D call: TRBD2 (5 bases). CDR1 and CDR2 (germline): SGHDT, YYEEEE. This CDR3 spans 13 amino acids. V was clipped by 2 bases and J by 11 bases, with 16 bases between them. CDR3 amino acids: CASSFSLLGEQYF. The CDR3 DNA reads as TGTGCCAGCAGCTTCTCGCTGCTGGGAGAGCAGTACTTC.

This clone came up a few times. V is TRBV6-5 and J is TRBJ2-7, with a possible D match to TRBD2 (6 bases). The CDR3 has 14 residues. Germline CDR1 MNHEY, CDR2 SVGAGI. Trimming pared 2 bases from V and 2 bases from J, leaving 10 bases between. The CDR3 sequence: CASSYGGRTYEQYF. The DNA for the CDR3 is TGTGCCAGCAGTTACGGTGGGAGGACCTACGAGCAGTACTTC.

This rearrangement joins TRBV28 to TRBJ1-1, with a tentative D call TRBD1 (5 bases). There are 15 residues in the CDR3. CDR1 and CDR2 (germline): MDHEN, SYDVKM. Between the trimmed V and J ends, which lost 5 bases and 1 base, there was a span of 14 bases. CDR3 sequence reads: CASSIITTANTEAFF. As DNA, the CDR3 is TGTGCCAGCAGTATCATAACGACAGCGAACACTGAAGCTTTCTTT. The full variable domain, completed using reference TRBV28 and TRBJ1-1, is DVKVTQSSRYLVKRTGEKVFLECVQDMDHENMFWYRQDPGLGLRLIYFSYDVKMKEKGDIPEGYSVSREKKERFSLILESASTNQTSMYLCASSIITTANTEAFFGQGTRLTVV.